Following are 17 T cell receptor beta chains from one sample sequenced in a study of T-cell reconstitution after alpha-beta-depleted transplantation in children listed by TCRdb under 2016. Receptor libraries were prepared by PCR. Sequencing relied on an Illumina HiSeq 2500. To normalize quantification of the TCRbeta repertoire, the TCR libraries were built with molecular barcoding that relied on unique molecular identifiers. TCRdb took the public reads, trimmed them with fastp at Q25, ran MiXCR for clone calling and kept in-frame beta chains. Each record represents a unique CDR3 protein, reported with the most common genes and DNA among its rows. The sample table shows roughly 300,000 distinct CDR3 sequences, and approximately 10% are seen once. The ten largest clones represent more than 2% of the sample. The sample here was PBMCs from the stem cell graft donor, taken from the stem cell graft. The receptors were gathered from a human donor who donated a stem cell graft to a child with acute lymphoblastic leukemia.

This clonotype was recorded at least ten times. The chain employs TRBV28 and TRBJ2-7; 11 bases are shared with TRBD1. The CDR3 covers 17 residues. J lost 5 bases, V lost 3 bases, and 12 bases had no gene match. CDR1 and CDR2 (germline): MDHEN, SYDVKM. This chain's CDR3 is CASSLSGMRTGGNEQYF. The CDR3 DNA reads as TGTGCCAGCAGTTTGTCGGGGATGCGGACAGGGGGCAACGAGCAGTACTTC.

This clonotype was counted ten times or more. This chain joins TRBV5-6 and TRBJ1-5; D unresolved. The V and J ends lost 2 bases and 5 bases respectively, with 5 bases between them. Germline CDR1 is SGHDT and CDR2 is YYEEEE. The CDR3 runs to 12 residues. The CDR3 spells CASSFVDQPQHF. DNA of the CDR3: TGTGCCAGCAGCTTCGTAGATCAGCCCCAGCATTTT. The full variable domain, its missing parts supplied by reference TRBV5-6 and TRBJ1-5, is DAGVTQSPTHLIKTRGQQVTLRCSPKSGHDTVSWYQQALGQGPQFIFQYYEEEERQRGNFPDRFSGHQFPNYSSELNVNALLLGDSALYLCASSFVDQPQHFGDGTRLSIL.

This clonotype was found a few times. This chain joins TRBV4-3 and TRBJ2-2; D is possibly TRBD2 (6 bases). Deletions cut 0 bases from V and 1 base from J, with 15 bases between. Germline CDR1 reads LGHNA; CDR2 reads YSLEER. The CDR3 length is 18 residues. The CDR3 loop is CASSQDVGGGRNTGELFF. As DNA, the CDR3 is TGCGCCAGCAGCCAAGACGTCGGAGGAGGGAGGAACACCGGGGAGCTGTTTTTT.

This rearrangement joins TRBV20-1 to TRBJ2-1, with 8 bases fitting TRBD2. V lost 4 bases, J lost 8 bases, and 16 bases stayed unmatched. Germline V gene data show CDR1 as DFQATT and CDR2 as SNEGSKA (reference sequence). This CDR3 comprises 16 residues. CDR3 residues: CSATRDSAGDVDEQFF. CDR3 coding DNA: TGCAGTGCTACTCGAGACTCAGCGGGAGATGTGGATGAGCAGTTCTTC.

This clonotype has only a few counts. The chain carries TRBV28 and TRBJ1-3; 7 bases agree with TRBD1. CDR1 is MDHEN, CDR2 SYDVKM, per germline. The CDR3 extends over 15 amino acids. J was trimmed by 0 bases and V by 8 bases; bases with no gene match: 7. The CDR3 reads CASGYRGYSGNTIYF. The CDR3 nucleotides are TGTGCCAGCGGATACAGGGGATACTCTGGAAACACCATATATTTT. The variable domain in full, completed from reference TRBV28 and TRBJ1-3, reads DVKVTQSSRYLVKRTGEKVFLECVQDMDHENMFWYRQDPGLGLRLIYFSYDVKMKEKGDIPEGYSVSREKKERFSLILESASTNQTSMYLCASGYRGYSGNTIYFGEGSWLTVV.

At least ten counts were recorded for this clonotype. This chain links TRBV28 with TRBJ2-3; maybe TRBD2 (6 bases). CDR1 is MDHEN, CDR2 SYDVKM, per germline. V was pared by 7 bases and J by 0 bases, with 20 bases between. The CDR3 is made up of 17 amino acids. This CDR3 is CASTTQGGTPSTDTQYF. The CDR3 DNA sequence: TGTGCCAGCACCACTCAGGGTGGGACTCCTAGCACAGATACGCAGTATTTT.

This clonotype was observed a handful of times. V and J are TRBV20-1 and TRBJ2-7, with 9 bases fitting TRBD1. J was trimmed by 7 bases and V by 0 bases; bases with no gene match: 10. The CDR3 contains 15 residues. Germline CDR1 reads DFQATT; CDR2 reads SNEGSKA (reference sequence). The CDR3 reads CSARDAHRGLDEQYF. As DNA, the CDR3 is TGCAGTGCTAGAGACGCCCACAGGGGGCTTGATGAGCAGTACTTC.

The V and J genes are TRBV20-1 and TRBJ2-1, with TRBD2 matching over 12 bases. The CDR3 runs 18 residues. The ends lost 1 base at V and 8 bases at J; junction bases unmatched: 15. Germline V CDR1 and CDR2: DFQATT, SNEGSKA (reference sequence). CDR3 DNA: TGCAGTGCTAGAGGGGACGTGCCTAGCGGGAGGGCCGCATATGAGCAGTTCTTC. It is translated as CSARGDVPSGRAAYEQFF.

The J gene is TRBJ2-7, the V gene TRBV20-1; TRBD2 aligns across 11 bases. The ends lost 3 bases at V and 7 bases at J; junction bases unmatched: 11. CDR1 and CDR2 from the germline V gene are DFQATT and SNEGSKA (reference sequence). CDR3 length: 15 residues. CDR3 sequence reads: CSASHTSGSVGEQYF. The CDR3 DNA follows: TGCAGTGCTAGCCACACTAGCGGGAGTGTAGGAGAGCAGTACTTC.

This clonotype appeared a few times. This chain connects TRBV29-1 to TRBJ2-5; possible D gene TRBD2, 8 bases. This CDR3 is 18 amino acids long. V dropped 6 bases and J dropped 0 bases, with 26 bases sitting between them. Per germline, CDR1 SQVTM and CDR2 ANQGSEA. This CDR3 reads CSVRPGQRRLANQETQYF. The DNA for the CDR3 is TGCAGCGTCCGTCCGGGACAGCGGAGACTAGCGAACCAAGAGACCCAGTACTTC.

The chain is built from TRBV30 and TRBJ1-1, with no clear D. Germline V lookup: CDR1 GTSNPN, CDR2 SVGIG (reference sequence). The CDR3 is 13 residues long. The ends were cut back, 5 bases at V and 6 bases at J, with 16 bases in the middle. CDR3 sequence reads: CAWLGGDTAEAFF. In DNA, the CDR3 is TGTGCCTGGCTAGGTGGGGATACGGCTGAAGCTTTCTTT.

With regard to this clonotype: A much more abundant neighbour one base away suggests this may be a read error. The chain is built from TRBV9 and TRBJ1-5; weak D call: TRBD1 (5 bases). Trimming cost V 1 base and J 7 bases, with 12 bases left between them. The CDR3 is 14 residues long. The germline gives CDR1 SGDLS, CDR2 YYNGEE. The CDR3 region is CASSVHGAGQPQHF. The CDR3 region has the DNA TGTGCCAGCAGCGTACATGGGGCGGGACAGCCCCAGCATTTT.

The genes are TRBV28 and TRBJ1-1; possible D gene TRBD1, 5 bases. The CDR3 loop spans 13 amino acids. Trimming left V 3 bases short and J 3 bases short, with 8 bases between. Germline assignment: CDR1 MDHEN and CDR2 SYDVKM. The CDR3 loop reads CASSFAGYTEAFF. CDR3 coding DNA: TGTGCCAGCAGTTTTGCAGGGTACACTGAAGCTTTCTTT.

The chain links TRBV12-3 or TRBV12-4 to TRBJ1-2; 10 bases are shared with TRBD1. The ends lost 5 bases at V and 7 bases at J; junction bases unmatched: 10. This CDR3 is 15 amino acids long. The CDR3 bases are TGTGCCAGCAGTAACAGACAGGGGGCCCAAAGTGGCTACACCTTC. It yields the protein CASSNRQGAQSGYTF.

In this sample, this clonotype turned up a few times. The chain carries TRBV25-1 and TRBJ2-7, with 8 bases lining up with TRBD1. The V and J ends lost 3 bases and 4 bases, in that order; junction bases with no gene match: 14. The CDR3 covers 17 residues. Germline-derived CDR1 and CDR2 are MGHDK and SYGVNS. The CDR3 sequence is CASSDWGRGPRAYEQYF. In DNA form, the CDR3 reads TGTGCCAGCAGTGATTGGGGCAGGGGGCCCAGGGCGTACGAGCAGTACTTC.

This rearrangement joins TRBV4-1 to TRBJ2-4, with D unresolved. Germline V CDR1 and CDR2: MGHRA, YSYEKL. The CDR3 consists of 15 residues. The V gene lost 0 bases and the J gene lost 9 bases, with 15 bases spanning the gap. The CDR3 region is CASSQELSGGTIQYF. The CDR3, as DNA: TGCGCCAGCAGCCAAGAGCTCTCTGGTGGAACCATTCAGTACTTC.

The chain has TRBV27 and TRBJ1-4; D gene unclear. This CDR3 contains 14 residues. V lost 4 bases, J lost 3 bases, and 9 bases lay in between. CDR1 and CDR2 (germline): MNHEY, SMNVEV (reference sequence). This chain's CDR3 is CASSSVIANEKLFF. CDR3 in DNA: TGTGCCAGCAGTTCGGTTATTGCTAATGAAAAACTGTTTTTT.